This TCR beta chain was observed in a study of OX40 agonist ivuxolimab in advanced cancers. Study information: Patients with hepatocellular carcinoma, melanoma, renal cell or head and neck cancer made up the dose-escalation patients.

This clone appeared a few times. The CDR3 is 14 residues long. The ends were cut back, 4 bases at V and 2 bases at J, with 12 bases in the middle. Looked up from germline, CDR1 is SNHLY and CDR2 is FYNNEI. The table came from immunoSEQ multiplex PCR; TCRdb's copy has only in-frame clones and leaves some out. The sample includes 55,000 to 75,000 clones, about nine tenths of them seen just once. The receptor comes from an adult with an advanced solid tumor such as melanoma, head and neck, liver or kidney cancer. This sequence joins TRBV2 and TRBJ2-7; D may correspond to TRBD1 or TRBD2 (6 bases each). The material was CD4+ or CD8+ T cells sorted from blood, obtained in a trial of the OX40 agonist ivuxolimab. The CDR3 here is CASSGEEGAYEQYF. The DNA of the CDR3 is TGTGCCAGCAGTGGAGAGGAGGGGGCCTACGAGCAGTACTTC. The whole variable domain, filled in from reference TRBV2 and TRBJ2-7, reads EPEVTQTPSHQVTQMGQEVILRCVPISNHLYFYWYRQILGQKVEFLVSFYNNEISEKSEIFDDQFSVERPDGSNFTLKIRSTKLEDSAMYFCASSGEEGAYEQYFGPGTRLTVT.